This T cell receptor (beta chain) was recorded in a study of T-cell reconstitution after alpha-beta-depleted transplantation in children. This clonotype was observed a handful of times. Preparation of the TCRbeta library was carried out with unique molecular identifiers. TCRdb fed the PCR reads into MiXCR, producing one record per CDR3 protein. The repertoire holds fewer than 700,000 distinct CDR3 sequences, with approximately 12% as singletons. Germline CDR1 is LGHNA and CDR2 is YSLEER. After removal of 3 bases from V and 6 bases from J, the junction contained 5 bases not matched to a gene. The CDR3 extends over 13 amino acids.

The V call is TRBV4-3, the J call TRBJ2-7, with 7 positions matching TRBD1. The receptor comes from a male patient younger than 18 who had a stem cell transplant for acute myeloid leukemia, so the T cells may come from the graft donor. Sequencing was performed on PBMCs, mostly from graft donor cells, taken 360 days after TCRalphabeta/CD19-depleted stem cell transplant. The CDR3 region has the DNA TGCGCCAGCAGCCAGACACAGGGGTTCGAGCAGTACTTC. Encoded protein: CASSQTQGFEQYF.